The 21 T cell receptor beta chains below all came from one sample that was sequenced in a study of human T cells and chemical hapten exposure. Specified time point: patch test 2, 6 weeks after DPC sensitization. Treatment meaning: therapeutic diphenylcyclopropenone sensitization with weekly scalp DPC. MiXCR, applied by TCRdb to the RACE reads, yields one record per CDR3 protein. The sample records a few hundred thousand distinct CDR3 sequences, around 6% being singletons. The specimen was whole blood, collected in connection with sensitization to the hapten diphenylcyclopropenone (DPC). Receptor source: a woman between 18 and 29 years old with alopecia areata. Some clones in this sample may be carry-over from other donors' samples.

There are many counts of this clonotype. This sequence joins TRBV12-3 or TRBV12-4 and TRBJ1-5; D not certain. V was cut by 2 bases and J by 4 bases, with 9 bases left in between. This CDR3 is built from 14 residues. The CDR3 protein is CASSLPNGNQPQHF. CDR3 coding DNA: TGTGCCAGCAGTTTACCAAACGGTAATCAGCCCCAGCATTTT.

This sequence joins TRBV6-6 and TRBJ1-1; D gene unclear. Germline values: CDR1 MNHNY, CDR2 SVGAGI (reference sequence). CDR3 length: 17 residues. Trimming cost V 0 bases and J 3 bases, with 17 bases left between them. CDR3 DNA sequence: TGTGCCAGCAGTTACTCGATGCGACGCCCGGGGTACACTGAAGCTTTCTTT. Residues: CASSYSMRRPGYTEAFF.

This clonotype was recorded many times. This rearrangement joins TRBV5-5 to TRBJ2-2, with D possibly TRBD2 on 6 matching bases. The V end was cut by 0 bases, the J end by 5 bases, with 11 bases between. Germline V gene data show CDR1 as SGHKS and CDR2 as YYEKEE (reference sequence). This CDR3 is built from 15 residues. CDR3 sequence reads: CASSLGPGGTGELFF. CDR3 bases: TGTGCCAGCAGCTTGGGGCCCGGGGGAACCGGGGAGCTGTTTTTT.

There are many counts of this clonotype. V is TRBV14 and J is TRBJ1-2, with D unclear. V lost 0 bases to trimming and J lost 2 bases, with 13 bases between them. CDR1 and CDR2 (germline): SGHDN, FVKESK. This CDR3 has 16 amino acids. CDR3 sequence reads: CASSQELPALNYGYTF. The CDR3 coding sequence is TGTGCCAGCAGCCAAGAGCTTCCAGCGTTAAACTATGGCTACACCTTC.

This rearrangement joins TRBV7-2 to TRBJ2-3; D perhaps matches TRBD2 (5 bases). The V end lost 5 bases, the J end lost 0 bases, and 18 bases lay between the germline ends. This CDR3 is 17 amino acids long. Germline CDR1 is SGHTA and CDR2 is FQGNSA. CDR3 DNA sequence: TGTGCCAGCAGCCTCGACTTAATGAGGGCTAGCACAGATACGCAGTATTTT. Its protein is CASSLDLMRASTDTQYF.

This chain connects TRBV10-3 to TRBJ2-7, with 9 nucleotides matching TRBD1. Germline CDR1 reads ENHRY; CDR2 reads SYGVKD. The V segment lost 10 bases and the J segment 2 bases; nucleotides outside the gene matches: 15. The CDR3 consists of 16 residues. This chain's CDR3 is CATRQGVTETPYEQYF. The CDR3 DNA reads TGTGCCACTCGACAGGGGGTAACCGAGACCCCCTACGAGCAGTACTTC.

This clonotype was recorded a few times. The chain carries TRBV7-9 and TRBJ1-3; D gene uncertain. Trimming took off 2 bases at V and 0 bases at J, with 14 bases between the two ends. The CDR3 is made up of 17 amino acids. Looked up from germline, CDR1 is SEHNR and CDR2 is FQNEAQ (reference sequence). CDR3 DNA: TGTGCCAGCAGCTTATACGTACAGCCCTCCTCTGGAAACACCATATATTTT. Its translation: CASSLYVQPSSGNTIYF.

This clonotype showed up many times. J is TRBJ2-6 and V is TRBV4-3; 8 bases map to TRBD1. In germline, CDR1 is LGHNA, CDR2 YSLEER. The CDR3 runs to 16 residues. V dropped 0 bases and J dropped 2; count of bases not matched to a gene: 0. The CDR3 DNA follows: TGCGCCAGCAGCCAAGAACAGGGGGCTGGGGCCAACGTCCTGACTTTC. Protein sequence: CASSQEQGAGANVLTF.

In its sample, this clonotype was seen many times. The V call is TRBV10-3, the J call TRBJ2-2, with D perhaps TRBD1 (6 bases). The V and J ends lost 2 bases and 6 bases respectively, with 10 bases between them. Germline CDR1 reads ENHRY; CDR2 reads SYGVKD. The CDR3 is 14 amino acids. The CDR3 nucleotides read TGTGCCATCAGTGAGGCCCCAGGGGCCGGGGAGCTGTTTTTT. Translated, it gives CAISEAPGAGELFF.

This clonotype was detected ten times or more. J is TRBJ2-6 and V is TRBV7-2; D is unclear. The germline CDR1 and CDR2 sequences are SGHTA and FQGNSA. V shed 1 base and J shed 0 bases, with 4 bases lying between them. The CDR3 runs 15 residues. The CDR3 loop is CASSLVSSGANVLTF. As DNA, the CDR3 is TGTGCCAGCAGCTTAGTCTCCTCTGGGGCCAACGTCCTGACTTTC.

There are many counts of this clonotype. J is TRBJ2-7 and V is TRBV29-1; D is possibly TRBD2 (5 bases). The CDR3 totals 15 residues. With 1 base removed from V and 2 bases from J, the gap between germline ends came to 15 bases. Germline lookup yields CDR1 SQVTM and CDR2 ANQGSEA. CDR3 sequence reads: CSVEVGGDGTYEQYF. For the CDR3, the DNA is TGCAGCGTTGAAGTTGGCGGTGACGGGACCTACGAGCAGTACTTC.

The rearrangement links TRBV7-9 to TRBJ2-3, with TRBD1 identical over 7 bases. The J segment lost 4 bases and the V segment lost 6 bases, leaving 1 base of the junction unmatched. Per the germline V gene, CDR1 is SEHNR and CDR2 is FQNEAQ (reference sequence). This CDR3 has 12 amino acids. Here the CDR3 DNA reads TGTGCCAGCAGAGGACAGGCAGATACGCAGTATTTT. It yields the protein CASRGQADTQYF.

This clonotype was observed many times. CDR3 residues: CASVQSPGQKRYEAFF. The CDR3 DNA reads as TGTGCCAGCGTACAATCACCGGGGCAGAAAAGATATGAAGCTTTCTTT. The chain has TRBV6-5 and TRBJ1-1, with D possibly TRBD1 on 5 matching bases. The length of the CDR3 is 16 residues. From germline, CDR1 is MNHEY and CDR2 SVGAGI. Trimming shortened V by 8 bases and J by 7 bases, and 26 bases separated the two germline ends.

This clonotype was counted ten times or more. CDR3 amino acids: CASSYSEDSSYEQYF. The CDR3 DNA reads as TGTGCCAGCAGTTACTCCGAGGACAGCTCCTACGAGCAGTACTTC. V usage is TRBV6-2 or TRBV6-3 and J usage is TRBJ2-7; possible D gene TRBD1, 6 bases. This CDR3 is built from 15 residues. Trimming removed 0 bases at V and 0 bases at J, with 9 bases between. Germline-derived CDR1 and CDR2 are MNHEY and SVGEGT.

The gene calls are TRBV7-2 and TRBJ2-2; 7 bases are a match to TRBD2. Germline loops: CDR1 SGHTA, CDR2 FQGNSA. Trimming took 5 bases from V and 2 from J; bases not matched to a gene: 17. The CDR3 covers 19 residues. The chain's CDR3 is CASSPIRDYRALNTGELFF. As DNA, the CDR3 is TGTGCCAGCAGCCCTATCCGGGACTATCGGGCGTTAAACACCGGGGAGCTGTTTTTT.

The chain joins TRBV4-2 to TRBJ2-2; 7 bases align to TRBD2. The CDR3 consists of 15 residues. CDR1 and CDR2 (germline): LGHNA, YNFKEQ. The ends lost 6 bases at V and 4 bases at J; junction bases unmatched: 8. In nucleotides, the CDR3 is TGTGCCAGCAGTCAGAGCGGGGTGGGCACCGGGGAGCTGTTTTTT. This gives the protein CASSQSGVGTGELFF.

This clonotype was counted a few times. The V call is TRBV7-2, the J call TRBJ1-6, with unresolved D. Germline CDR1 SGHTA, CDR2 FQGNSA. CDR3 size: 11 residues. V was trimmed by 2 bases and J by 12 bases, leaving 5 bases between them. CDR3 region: CASSLKGPLHF. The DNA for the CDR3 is TGTGCCAGCAGCTTAAAAGGACCCCTCCACTTT.

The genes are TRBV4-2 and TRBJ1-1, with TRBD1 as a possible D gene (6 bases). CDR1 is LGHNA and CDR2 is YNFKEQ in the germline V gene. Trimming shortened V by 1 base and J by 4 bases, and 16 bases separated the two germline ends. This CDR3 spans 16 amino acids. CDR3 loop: CASSQGTGNSGTEAFF. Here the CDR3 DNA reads TGTGCCAGCAGCCAAGGAACAGGGAATTCGGGCACTGAAGCTTTCTTT.

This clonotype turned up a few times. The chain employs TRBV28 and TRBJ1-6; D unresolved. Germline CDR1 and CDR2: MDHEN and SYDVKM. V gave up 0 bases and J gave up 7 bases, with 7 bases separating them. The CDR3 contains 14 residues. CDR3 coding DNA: TGTGCCAGCAGTTTATGGCGGGGAAATTCACCCCTCCACTTT. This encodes CASSLWRGNSPLHF.

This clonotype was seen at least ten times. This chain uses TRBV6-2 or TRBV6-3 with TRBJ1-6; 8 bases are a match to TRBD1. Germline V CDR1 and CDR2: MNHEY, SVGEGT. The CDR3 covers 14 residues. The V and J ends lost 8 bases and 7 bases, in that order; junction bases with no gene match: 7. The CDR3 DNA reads TGTGCCAGCCGAAATGGACAGGGAAATTCACCCCTCCACTTT. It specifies CASRNGQGNSPLHF.

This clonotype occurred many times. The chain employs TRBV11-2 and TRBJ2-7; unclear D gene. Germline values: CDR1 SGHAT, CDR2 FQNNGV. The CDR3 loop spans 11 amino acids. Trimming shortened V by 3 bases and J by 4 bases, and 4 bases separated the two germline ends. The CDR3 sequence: CASSFQYEQYF. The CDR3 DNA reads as TGTGCCAGCAGCTTCCAATACGAGCAGTACTTC. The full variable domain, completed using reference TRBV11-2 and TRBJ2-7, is EAGVAQSPRYKIIEKRQSVAFWCNPISGHATLYWYQQILGQGPKLLIQFQNNGVVDDSQLPKDRFSAERLKGVDSTLKIQPAKLEDSAVYLCASSFQYEQYFGPGTRLTVT.